A single sample gave rise to the 8 T cell receptor beta chains below, sequenced in a study of tissue T cells after allogeneic stem cell transplantation. Assay used: immunoSEQ multiplex PCR; TCRdb lists only in-frame clones, some missing. The data hold about 21,000 clones, with around 63% observed a single time. Sequenced: blood. These receptors all come from a female BALB/c mouse in good health. These mice share the MHC haplotype H2-d.

On this clone itself: The listed genes are named as in mouse. The CDR3 is cut off 1 residue early in the read; its end comes from the germline J gene. V and J are TRBV4 and TRBJ2-3; D gene unclear. The length of the CDR3 is 12 residues. The germline CDR1 and CDR2 sequences are LGHDT and YNNKQL (reference sequence). Trimming removed 5 bases at V and 3 bases at J, with 6 bases between. CDR3 sequence: CASSPQAETLYF. Partial CDR3 DNA: TGTGCCAGCAGCCCGCAAGCAGAAACGCTGTAT. Full variable domain (missing parts from reference TRBV4 and TRBJ2-3): ETAVFQTPNYHVTQVGNEVSFNCKQTLGHDTMYWYKQDSKKLLKIMFSYNNKQLIVNETVPRRFSPQSSDKAHLNLRIKSVEPEDSAVYLCASSPQAETLYFGSGTRLTVL.

As to this clone: Germline and genes here are mouse. The CDR3 end is not reached by the read, which stops 1 residue before it; the germline J gene fills it in. V is TRBV31 and J is TRBJ1-1; TRBD1 aligns across 7 bases. The CDR3 is 13 residues long. In germline, CDR1 is GKSSPN, CDR2 SITVG. V gave up 3 bases and J gave up 3 bases; unmatched junction bases: 4. The CDR3 DNA, read in part, is TGTGCCTGGAGAGAAACAGGGGACACAGAAGTCTTC. Protein: CAWRETGDTEVF. The complete CDR3 reads CAWRETGDTEVFF.

In regard to this clone: Any gene name here is a mouse gene name. The read terminates 1 residue ahead of where the CDR3 ends, so the germline J gene completes it. The genes are TRBV13-1 and TRBJ2-2, with D possibly being TRBD1 (6 bases). CDR1 is NSHNY and CDR2 is SYGAGN in the germline V gene. Trimming took 0 bases from V and 3 from J, leaving 9 bases between them. This CDR3 is 15 amino acids long. Incomplete CDR3 DNA: TGTGCCAGCAGTGATGCAGGGGCCCACACCGGGCAGCTCTAC. This encodes CASSDAGAHTGQLY. The whole CDR3 sequence reads CASSDAGAHTGQLYF.

As to this clone: The genes are named according to mouse. With the read ending 1 residue before the CDR3 end, the germline J gene is used to fill in that end. V gene TRBV5 combines with J gene TRBJ2-5; the match to TRBD1 covers 7 bases. The CDR3 loop spans 15 amino acids. The trim removed 4 bases at V and 0 bases at J, leaving 4 bases unmatched. Germline V gene lookup returns CDR1 LGHNA and CDR2 YNLKQL (reference sequence). The CDR3 DNA, read in part, is TGTGCCAGCAGCCCCCTGACAGGGAACCAAGACACCCAGTAC. Its translation: CASSPLTGNQDTQY. The full CDR3 protein is CASSPLTGNQDTQYF.

A remark on this clone: Gene names are mouse gene names. The CDR3 end is not reached by the read, which stops 1 residue before it; the germline J gene fills it in. The rearrangement joins TRBV13-1 to TRBJ1-3; D might be TRBD1 (5 bases). The CDR3 sequence is 15 residues long. V lost 0 bases, J lost 1 base, and 8 bases lay in between. Per the germline V gene, CDR1 is NSHNY and CDR2 is SYGAGN. CDR3 amino acids: CASSDAGQSGNTLYF. The CDR3 bases that were read are TGTGCCAGCAGTGATGCCGGACAATCTGGAAATACGCTCTAT.

Remarks on this clone: Gene and germline names: mouse. The read gets to within 1 residue of the CDR3 end, and the germline J gene fills in the rest. The gene calls are TRBV1 and TRBJ2-5; 7 bases agree with TRBD1. The CDR3 runs 13 residues. CDR1 is NSQYPW and CDR2 is LRSPGD in the germline V gene (reference sequence). V lost 4 bases to trimming and J lost 2 bases; unmatched junction nucleotides: 0. CDR3 in amino acids: CTCSGDSQDTQYF. The sequenced CDR3 bases are TGCACCTGCAGTGGGGACAGCCAAGACACCCAGTAC. Complete variable domain (other parts from reference TRBV1 and TRBJ2-5): VTLLEQNPRWRLVPRGQAVNLRCILKNSQYPWMSWYQQDLQKQLQWLFTLRSPGDKEVKSLPGADYLATRVTDTELRLQVANMSQGRTLYCTCSGDSQDTQYFGPGTRLLVL.

Comment on this clone: Gene labels here are mouse ones. The read comes to an end 1 residue before the CDR3 does, leaving the germline J gene to fill in the end. Other DNA sequences in this specimen translate into the identical CDR3. The genes are TRBV4 and TRBJ2-7; no reliable D call. The V and J ends lost 5 bases and 4 bases respectively, with 3 bases between them. The CDR3 is 10 residues long. Germline V lookup: CDR1 LGHDT, CDR2 YNNKQL (reference sequence). The CDR3 loop reads CASSGYEQYF. The DNA read from the CDR3 is TGTGCCAGCAGCGGTTATGAACAGTAC.

Concerning this clone: The gene names here belong to mouse. Read data end 1 residue before the CDR3 end; the end is taken from the germline J gene. The V call is TRBV1, the J call TRBJ2-2; 10 bases are shared with TRBD2. Trimming at V came to 0 bases and at J to 5 bases, leaving 3 bases not matched to a gene. CDR3 length equals 16 residues. Germline CDR1 reads NSQYPW; CDR2 reads LRSPGD (reference sequence). Partial CDR3 DNA: TGCACCTGCAGTGCAGAACTACTGGGGGGGACCGGGCAGCTCTAC. It codes for CTCSAELLGGTGQLY. The whole CDR3 protein is CTCSAELLGGTGQLYF.